The next 10 T cell receptor beta chains were all read from a single sample in a study of cytomegalovirus exposure and HLA in healthy donors (dated by TCRdb to about 2017). The receptor library was made with the immunoSEQ multiplex PCR assay. For the multiplex PCR, a mixture combining 60 forward primers for TCR Vbeta segments and 13 reverse primers for TCR Jbeta segments was used. Imported from immuneACCESS, the table was reduced by TCRdb to in-frame sequences with V and J called. These copies leave out some clones; in studies compared against another copy, an unresolved V gene accounts for under half, and the cause of the remainder is not known. The table for this sample lists under 150,000 clones; about two thirds of them were counted only once. Around 2.7% of the sample lies in the top ten. The sample consisted of PBMCs. All receptors derive from a woman aged 60 to 75 in good health and CMV-seropositive.

The chain uses TRBV6-5 and TRBJ1-2; tentative D call: TRBD1 (6 bases). Germline assignment: CDR1 MNHEY and CDR2 SVGAGI. The CDR3 has 15 amino acids. V was trimmed by 4 bases and J by 2 bases, leaving 14 bases between them. Written as DNA, the CDR3 is TGTGCCAGCAGTTCGGTTTCACAGGGAAACTATGGCTACACCTTC. Encoded protein: CASSSVSQGNYGYTF.

The chain couples TRBV19 to TRBJ1-1; tentative D call: TRBD1 (5 bases). Trimming stripped 1 base from V and 3 bases from J, with 6 bases between. The CDR3 spans 13 residues. In germline, CDR1 is LNHDA, CDR2 SQIVND (reference sequence). DNA for the CDR3: TGTGCCAGTAGTATAGTCAGGGACACTGAAGCTTTCTTT. Residues: CASSIVRDTEAFF. Filled out from reference TRBV19 and TRBJ1-1, the complete variable domain reads DGGITQSPKYLFRKEGQNVTLSCEQNLNHDAMYWYRQDPGQGLRLIYYSQIVNDFQKGDIAEGYSVSREKKESFPLTVTSAQKNPTAFYLCASSIVRDTEAFFGQGTRLTVV.

V is TRBV13 and J is TRBJ2-7; TRBD2 matches at 14 bases. This CDR3 region has 16 residues. CDR1 is PRHDT and CDR2 is FYEKMQ in the germline V gene (reference sequence). Unmatched junction bases numbered 10, after V lost 5 bases and J lost 7 bases. DNA for the CDR3: TGTGCCAGCAGCACGCGACTAGCGGGGGGGTTATATGAGCAGTACTTC. The encoded protein is CASSTRLAGGLYEQYF.

This clone was detected only a few times. V gene TRBV11-2 combines with J gene TRBJ2-7; 8 nucleotides match TRBD1. Germline V gene lookup returns CDR1 SGHAT and CDR2 FQNNGV. The CDR3 runs 15 residues. Trimming cost V 4 bases and J 3 bases; bases outside gene matches: 8. This CDR3 is CASSSKGQDRYEQYF. In nucleotides, the CDR3 is TGTGCCAGCAGCTCCAAGGGACAGGACCGCTACGAGCAGTACTTC.

J is TRBJ2-5 and V is TRBV9; D perhaps matches TRBD1 (8 bases). The J call may be in error: the DNA end matches TRBJ2-7 better. This CDR3 spans 14 amino acids. Germline CDR1 and CDR2: SGDLS and YYNGEE. The CDR3 DNA is TGTGCCAGCAGCCCCTGGACAGGGAGGGACGAGCAGTACTTC. This gives the protein CASSPWTGRDEQYF.

This chain connects TRBV28 to TRBJ1-2; no reliable D call. V was cut by 8 bases and J by 7 bases, with 20 bases left in between. Germline V CDR1 and CDR2: MDHEN, SYDVKM. The CDR3 extends over 14 amino acids. This CDR3 is CASRNSDNFSGYTF. For the CDR3, the DNA is TGTGCCAGCCGAAATAGTGACAACTTTAGTGGCTACACCTTC.

The chain carries TRBV6-5 and TRBJ1-2, with a weak D call TRBD1 (6 bases). Trimming cost V 8 bases and J 5 bases, with 12 bases left between them. This CDR3 is 12 amino acids long. Looked up from germline, CDR1 is MNHEY and CDR2 is SVGAGI. Here the CDR3 DNA reads TGTGCCAGCGGACAGTCTCGGTATGGCTACACCTTC. As protein: CASGQSRYGYTF.

The chain employs TRBV10-1 and TRBJ1-1; D unclear. V lost 3 bases, J lost 3 bases, and 8 bases lay in between. Germline values: CDR1 WNHNN, CDR2 SYGVQD (reference sequence). The CDR3 runs to 13 residues. CDR3 nucleotides: TGCGCCAGCAGTGATACGTCGGACACTGAAGCTTTCTTT. Translation: CASSDTSDTEAFF.

V gene TRBV6-1 combines with J gene TRBJ1-2; TRBD1 matches at 8 bases. The CDR3 is made up of 14 amino acids. CDR1 is MNHNS and CDR2 is SASEGT in the germline V gene. V lost 7 bases, J lost 3 bases, and 7 bases stayed unmatched. The CDR3 spells CASTSGQGDYGYTF. The CDR3 nucleotides are TGTGCCAGCACTTCAGGACAGGGAGACTATGGCTACACCTTC.

CDR3 nucleotides: TGTGCCAGCAGCTTAGGACGAGGGGGGGTTAGCTCCTACAATGAGCAGTTCTTC. Translated, it gives CASSLGRGGVSSYNEQFF. V and J are TRBV7-8 and TRBJ2-1; D perhaps matches TRBD2 (7 bases). Per the germline V gene, CDR1 is SGHVS and CDR2 is FQNEAQ. This CDR3 is 18 amino acids long. V lost 1 base to trimming and J lost 0 bases, with 16 bases between them.